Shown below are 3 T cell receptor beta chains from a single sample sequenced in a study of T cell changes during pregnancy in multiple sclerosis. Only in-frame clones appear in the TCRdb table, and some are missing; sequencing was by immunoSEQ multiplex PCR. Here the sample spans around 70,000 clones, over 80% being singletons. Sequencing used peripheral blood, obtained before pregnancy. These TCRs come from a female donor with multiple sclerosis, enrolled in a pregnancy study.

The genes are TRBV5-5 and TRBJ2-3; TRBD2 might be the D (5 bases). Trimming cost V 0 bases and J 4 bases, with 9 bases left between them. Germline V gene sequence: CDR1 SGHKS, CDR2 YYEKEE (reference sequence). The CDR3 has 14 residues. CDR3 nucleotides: TGTGCCAGCAGCTTGGAGGTCGGGGCAGATACGCAGTATTTT. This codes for CASSLEVGADTQYF.

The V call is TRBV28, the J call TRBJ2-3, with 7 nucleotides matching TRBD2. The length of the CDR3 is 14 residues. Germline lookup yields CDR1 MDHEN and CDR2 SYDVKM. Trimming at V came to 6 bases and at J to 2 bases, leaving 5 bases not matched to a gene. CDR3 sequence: CASSRGLDTDTQYF. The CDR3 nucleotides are TGTGCCAGCAGCCGAGGACTAGACACAGATACGCAGTATTTT.

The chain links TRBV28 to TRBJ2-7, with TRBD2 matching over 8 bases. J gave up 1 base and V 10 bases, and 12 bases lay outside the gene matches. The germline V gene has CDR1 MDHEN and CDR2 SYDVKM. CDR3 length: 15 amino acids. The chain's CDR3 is CATRPQGGRSYEQYF. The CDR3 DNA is TGTGCCACCCGGCCTCAGGGCGGGAGGTCCTACGAGCAGTACTTC.